A single sample is the source of the 3 T cell receptor beta chains below, sequenced in a study of blood T cell repertoires in COVID-19 (dated by TCRdb to 2020 to 2021). Receptors were amplified or captured by the immunoSEQ multiplex PCR assay. TCRdb carries this immuneACCESS record with in-frame sequences only. Its versions omit some clonotypes, under half of them owing to an unresolved V gene in the studies checked, with the rest unexplained. The sample table lists 200,000 or so clones, 84% of them with a count of one. Of the sample, under 2% is held by the ten largest clones. The material sequenced was PBMCs or T cells enriched from blood (not recorded which). These receptors were collected from a man in his 60s who had recovered from COVID-19.

CDR3 in amino acids: CASVSGLSKHF. In DNA form, the CDR3 reads TGTGCCAGCGTTTCCGGACTTTCCAAACATTTT. This sequence joins TRBV6-6 and TRBJ1-5, with D uncertain. Trimming pared 8 bases from V and 16 bases from J, leaving 18 bases between. This CDR3 region has 11 residues. The germline CDR1 and CDR2 sequences are MNHNY and SVGAGI (reference sequence).

This clone appeared once. The V and J genes are TRBV2 and TRBJ1-6; 8 bases align to TRBD1. V shed 8 bases and J 5 bases; nucleotides not matched to a gene: 5. The CDR3 runs 14 residues. The V gene's germline CDR1 is SNHLY and CDR2 FYNNEI. CDR3 region: CASRLGQDNSPLHF. CDR3 in DNA: TGTGCCAGCCGCCTGGGACAGGATAATTCACCCCTCCACTTT.

This clone has only one observation. The chain couples TRBV7-2 to TRBJ1-2, with 7 bases aligning to TRBD1. The length of the CDR3 is 13 residues. The trim removed 3 bases at V and 8 bases at J, leaving 6 bases unmatched. Germline V lookup: CDR1 SGHTA, CDR2 FQGNSA. The CDR3 region is CASSFGRGRGYTF. The CDR3 DNA follows: TGTGCCAGCAGCTTCGGCAGGGGGAGGGGCTACACCTTC.